This TCR beta chain was recorded in a study of control samples from healthy donors and cancer patients (TCRdb year 2020). Receptor libraries were prepared by the immunoSEQ multiplex PCR assay. Imported from immuneACCESS, the table was reduced by TCRdb to in-frame sequences with V and J called. These copies leave out some clones; in studies compared against another copy, an unresolved V gene accounts for under half, and the cause of the remainder is not known. This sample holds under 20,000 clones; around 84% were observed only once. Of the sample, more than 9% is held by the ten largest clones. Relative to germline, V is missing 0 bases and J is missing 7 bases, with 6 bases of the junction outside any gene match. For CDR1 and CDR2, the germline V gene lists SGHTA and FQGNSA. From the cysteine up to the phenylalanine, the CDR3 has a length of 16 residues. Just the 48-base CDR3 DNA is kept, in frame starting at base 1.

As to this clone: Its antigen specificity is not known. There are no base qualities to consult, and no much larger clone falls within one base.

The sequenced sample consisted of PBMCs. Recombination joined TRBV7-2 with TRBJ1-5, with 10 bases in between that match TRBD1. The sequence was collected from a woman aged 70-85 years with colorectal cancer. This receptor has the CDR3 CASSLARQGARQPQHF. The DNA reads TGTGCCAGCAGCTTAGCTAGACAGGGGGCACGACAGCCCCAGCATTTT.